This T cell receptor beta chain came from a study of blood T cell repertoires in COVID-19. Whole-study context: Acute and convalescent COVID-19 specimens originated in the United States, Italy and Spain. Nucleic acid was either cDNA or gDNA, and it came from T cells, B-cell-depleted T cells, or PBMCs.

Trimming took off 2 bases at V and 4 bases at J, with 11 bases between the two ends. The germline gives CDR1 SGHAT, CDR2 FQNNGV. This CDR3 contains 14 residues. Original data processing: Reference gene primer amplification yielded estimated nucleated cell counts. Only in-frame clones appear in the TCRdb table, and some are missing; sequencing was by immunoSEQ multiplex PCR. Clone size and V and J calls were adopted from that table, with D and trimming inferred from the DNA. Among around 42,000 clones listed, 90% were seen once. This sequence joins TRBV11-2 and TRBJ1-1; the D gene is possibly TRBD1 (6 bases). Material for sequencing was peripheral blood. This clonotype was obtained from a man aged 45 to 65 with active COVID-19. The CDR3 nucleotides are TGTGCCAGCAGCTTATCGGGGGGCTCCACTGAAGCTTTCTTT. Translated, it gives CASSLSGGSTEAFF.